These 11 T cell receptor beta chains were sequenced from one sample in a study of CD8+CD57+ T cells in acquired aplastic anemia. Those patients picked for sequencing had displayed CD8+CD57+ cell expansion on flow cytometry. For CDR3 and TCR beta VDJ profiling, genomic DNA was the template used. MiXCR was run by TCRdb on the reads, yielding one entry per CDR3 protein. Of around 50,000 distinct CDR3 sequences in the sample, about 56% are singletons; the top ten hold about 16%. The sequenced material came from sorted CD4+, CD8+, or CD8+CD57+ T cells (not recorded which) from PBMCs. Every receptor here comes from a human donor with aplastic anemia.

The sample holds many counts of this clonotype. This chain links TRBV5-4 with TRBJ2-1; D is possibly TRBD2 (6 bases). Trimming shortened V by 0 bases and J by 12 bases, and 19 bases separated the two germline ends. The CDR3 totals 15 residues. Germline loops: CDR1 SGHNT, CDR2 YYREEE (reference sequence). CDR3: CASSLDREHERVQFF. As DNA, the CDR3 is TGTGCCAGCAGCTTGGACCGGGAACATGAGCGGGTGCAGTTCTTC.

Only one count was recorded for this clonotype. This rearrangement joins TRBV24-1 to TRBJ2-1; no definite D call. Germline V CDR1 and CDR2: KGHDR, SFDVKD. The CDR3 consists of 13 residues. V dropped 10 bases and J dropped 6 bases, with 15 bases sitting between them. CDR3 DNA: TGTGCCACGGGGTATCTTGGCATCAATGAGCAGTTCTTC. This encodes CATGYLGINEQFF.

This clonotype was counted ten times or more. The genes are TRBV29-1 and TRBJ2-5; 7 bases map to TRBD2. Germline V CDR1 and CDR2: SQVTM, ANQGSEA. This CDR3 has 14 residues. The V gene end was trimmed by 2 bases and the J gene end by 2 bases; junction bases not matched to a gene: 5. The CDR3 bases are TGCAGCGTTGAACCCTGGGAGGGTCAAGAGACCCAGTACTTC. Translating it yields CSVEPWEGQETQYF.

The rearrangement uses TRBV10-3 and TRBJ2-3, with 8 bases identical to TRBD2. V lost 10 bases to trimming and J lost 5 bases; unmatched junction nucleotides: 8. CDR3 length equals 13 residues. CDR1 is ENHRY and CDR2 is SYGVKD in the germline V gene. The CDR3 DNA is TGTGCCACCGTTGGACTAGCAAAAGATACGCAGTATTTT. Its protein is CATVGLAKDTQYF.

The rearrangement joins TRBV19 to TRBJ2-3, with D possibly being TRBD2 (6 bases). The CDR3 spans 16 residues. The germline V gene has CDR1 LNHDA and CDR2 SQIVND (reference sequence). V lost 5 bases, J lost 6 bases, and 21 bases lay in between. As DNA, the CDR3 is TGTGCCAGTAGTTTTGGACTATTGCGGGCCGAGGATACGCAGTATTTT. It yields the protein CASSFGLLRAEDTQYF.

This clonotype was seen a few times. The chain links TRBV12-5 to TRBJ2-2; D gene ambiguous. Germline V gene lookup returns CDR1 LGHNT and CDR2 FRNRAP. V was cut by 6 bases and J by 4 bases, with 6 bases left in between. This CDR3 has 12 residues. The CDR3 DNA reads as TGTGCTAGTGGGGGCGGCACCGGGGAGCTGTTTTTT. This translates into CASGGGTGELFF.

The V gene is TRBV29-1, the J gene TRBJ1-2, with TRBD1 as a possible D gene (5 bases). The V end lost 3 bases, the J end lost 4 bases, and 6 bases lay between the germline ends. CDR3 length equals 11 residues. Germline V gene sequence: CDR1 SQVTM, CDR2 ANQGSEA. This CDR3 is CSVDGGYGYTF. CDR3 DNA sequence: TGCAGCGTTGATGGGGGCTATGGCTACACCTTC. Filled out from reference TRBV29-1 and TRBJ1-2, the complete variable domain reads SAVISQKPSRDICQRGTSLTIQCQVDSQVTMMFWYRQQPGQSLTLIATANQGSEATYESGFVIDKFPISRPNLTFSTLTVSNMSPEDSSIYLCSVDGGYGYTFGSGTRLTVV.

The CDR3 bases are TGTGCCACCAGGACAGGTTCCTACGAGCAGTACTTC. This translates into CATRTGSYEQYF. This sequence joins TRBV24-1 and TRBJ2-7; D perhaps matches TRBD1 (6 bases). Looked up from germline, CDR1 is KGHDR and CDR2 is SFDVKD. This CDR3 is built from 12 residues. Trimming took off 7 bases at V and 1 base at J, with 7 bases between the two ends.

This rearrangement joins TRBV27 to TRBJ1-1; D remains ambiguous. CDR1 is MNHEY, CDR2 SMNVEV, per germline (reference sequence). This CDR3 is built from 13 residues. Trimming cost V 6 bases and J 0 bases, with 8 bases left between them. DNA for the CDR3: TGTGCCAGCAGACTTGTCTTGAACACTGAAGCTTTCTTT. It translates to CASRLVLNTEAFF.

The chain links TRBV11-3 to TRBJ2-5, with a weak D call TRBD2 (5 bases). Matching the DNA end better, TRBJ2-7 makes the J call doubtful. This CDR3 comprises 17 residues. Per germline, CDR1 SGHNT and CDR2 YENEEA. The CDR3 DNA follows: TGTGCCAGCAGCTTAGATGGCCCGGGGTCCCCCTCCTACGAGCAGTACTTC. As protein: CASSLDGPGSPSYEQYF.

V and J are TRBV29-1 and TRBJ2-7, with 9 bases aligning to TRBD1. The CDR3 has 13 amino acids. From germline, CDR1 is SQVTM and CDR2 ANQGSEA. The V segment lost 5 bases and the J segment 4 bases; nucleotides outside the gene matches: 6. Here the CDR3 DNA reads TGCAGCGTTCCGGGACAGGGTATTTACGAGCAGTACTTC. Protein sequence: CSVPGQGIYEQYF.